The 17 T cell receptor beta chains given below trace back to one sample, sequenced in a study of blood T cell repertoires in COVID-19. The method was immunoSEQ multiplex PCR; TCRdb's version includes in-frame clones alone and lacks a portion of them. The sample lists approximately 85,000 clones; 85% to 90% were seen once. The sequenced sample consisted of peripheral blood. The source is a woman older than 75 in a cohort sampled during active or convalescent COVID-19.

This chain joins TRBV19 and TRBJ1-6; D may be TRBD1 (5 bases). The CDR3 covers 14 residues. The germline gives CDR1 LNHDA, CDR2 SQIVND (reference sequence). With 6 bases removed from V and 7 bases from J, the gap between germline ends came to 13 bases. DNA of the CDR3: TGTGCCAGTAGGCCGATAGGGGTCAATTCACCCCTCCACTTT. This translates into CASRPIGVNSPLHF. Using reference TRBV19 and TRBJ1-6 for the parts outside the CDR3, the full variable domain is DGGITQSPKYLFRKEGQNVTLSCEQNLNHDAMYWYRQDPGQGLRLIYYSQIVNDFQKGDIAEGYSVSREKKESFPLTVTSAQKNPTAFYLCASRPIGVNSPLHFGNGTRLTVT.

As for this clone: At one end, the junction sequence differs from germline, possibly due to a read error. The chain recombines TRBV18 with TRBJ2-7; D ambiguous. In germline, CDR1 is KGHSH, CDR2 LQKENI. This CDR3 has 12 residues. As DNA, the CDR3 is TGTGCCAGCTCACCCTTCTCCGACGAGCAGTACTTC. Protein product: CASSPFSDEQYF.

J is TRBJ1-2 and V is TRBV27, with D tentatively TRBD1 (5 bases). Germline V lookup: CDR1 MNHEY, CDR2 SMNVEV (reference sequence). This CDR3 region has 14 residues. Trimming stripped 2 bases from V and 7 bases from J, with 14 bases between. The CDR3 bases are TGTGCCAGCAGTTTAGCAGCAGGGTTTGGTGGCTACACCTTC. Amino acids: CASSLAAGFGGYTF.

V is TRBV7-6 and J is TRBJ2-5, with TRBD2 matching over 8 bases. V was pared by 6 bases and J by 3 bases, with 9 bases of the junction left unmatched. This CDR3 spans 15 amino acids. Germline-derived CDR1 and CDR2 are SGHVS and FNYEAQ. In DNA form, the CDR3 reads TGTGCCAGCAGTCAAACGGGACTAGGAAAAGAGACCCAGTACTTC. This codes for CASSQTGLGKETQYF.

CDR3 amino acids: CASSSPRRANYGYTF. The CDR3 nucleotides are TGTGCCAGCAGCTCCCCTCGGAGAGCTAACTATGGCTACACCTTC. The chain uses TRBV11-2 and TRBJ1-2; the D is unclear. CDR3 length: 15 residues. Trimming pared 4 bases from V and 0 bases from J, leaving 12 bases between. Germline V CDR1 and CDR2: SGHAT, FQNNGV.

This chain connects TRBV5-1 to TRBJ1-2; D is unclear. Germline V gives CDR1 SGHRS, CDR2 YFSETQ. V lost 0 bases, J lost 7 bases, and 13 bases lay in between. The CDR3 totals 14 residues. DNA for the CDR3: TGCGCCAGCAGCTTGGAGGGTCAGGAGGGTGGCTACACCTTC. Translated, it gives CASSLEGQEGGYTF.

This clone was seen a handful of times. The chain joins TRBV4-1 to TRBJ1-3; TRBD1 might be the D (5 bases). Germline CDR1 reads MGHRA; CDR2 reads YSYEKL. V gave up 10 bases and J gave up 4 bases, with 11 bases separating them. The CDR3 loop spans 12 amino acids. The CDR3 nucleotides read TGCGCCACAAGGGGCTCCGGAAACACCATATATTTT. This codes for CATRGSGNTIYF.

This clone was observed a few times. The rearrangement uses TRBV7-2 and TRBJ1-6, with D perhaps TRBD1 (5 bases). This CDR3 is 15 amino acids long. Trimming removed 2 bases at V and 7 bases at J, with 12 bases between. Looked up from germline, CDR1 is SGHTA and CDR2 is FQGNSA. The CDR3 sequence is CASSLLGRENSPLHF. In nucleotides, the CDR3 is TGTGCCAGCAGCTTACTGGGCAGGGAAAATTCACCCCTCCACTTT.

The chain employs TRBV25-1 and TRBJ1-6; TRBD1 matches at 8 bases. Trimming cost V 3 bases and J 10 bases; bases outside gene matches: 5. CDR3 size: 14 residues. The V gene's germline CDR1 is MGHDK and CDR2 SYGVNS. The CDR3 protein is CASSESGGYSPLHF. The CDR3 coding sequence is TGTGCCAGCAGTGAGTCAGGGGGCTACTCACCCCTCCACTTT.

On this clone itself: One end of the junction does not line up with germline, which may come from a read error. CDR3 coding DNA: TGTGCTAGCAGCTTAGACCTGGCGACAGGGCTAAAACTGTTTTTT. Encoded protein: CASSLDLATGLKLFF. V gene TRBV7-7 combines with J gene TRBJ1-4; 7 bases line up with TRBD1. The germline V gene has CDR1 SSHAT and CDR2 FNYEAQ (reference sequence). CDR3 length: 15 residues.

This sequence joins TRBV7-3 and TRBJ2-7; a possible D gene is TRBD2 (5 bases). Trimming stripped 1 base from V and 4 bases from J, with 11 bases between. CDR1 and CDR2 from the germline V gene are SGHTA and FQGTGA. The CDR3 covers 14 residues. CDR3 in amino acids: CASSLNIAIYEQYV. The CDR3 DNA reads TGTGCCAGCAGCTTAAATATAGCGATTTACGAGCAGTACGTC.

This clone appeared a few times. V is TRBV10-3 and J is TRBJ1-1, with a tentative D call TRBD1 (5 bases). Germline V gene data show CDR1 as ENHRY and CDR2 as SYGVKD. This CDR3 is 13 amino acids long. Between the trimmed V and J ends, which lost 7 bases and 0 bases, there was a span of 9 bases. The CDR3 protein is CAITGLMNTEAFF. CDR3 nucleotide sequence: TGTGCCATCACGGGACTCATGAACACTGAAGCTTTCTTT.

The chain combines TRBV28 with TRBJ2-2, with 9 bases identical to TRBD2. The CDR3 extends over 16 amino acids. V dropped 5 bases and J dropped 2; count of bases not matched to a gene: 6. In germline, CDR1 is MDHEN, CDR2 SYDVKM. The CDR3 loop reads CASSIAGVRNTGELFF. CDR3 sequence (DNA): TGTGCCAGCAGTATAGCGGGAGTTAGAAACACCGGGGAGCTGTTTTTT.

Written as DNA, the CDR3 is TGTGCCAGCTCACCGCGGGGGAGTTCCTACAATGAGCAGTTCTTC. Its translation is CASSPRGSSYNEQFF. This chain uses TRBV18 with TRBJ2-1; TRBD2 agrees at 7 bases. The CDR3 has 15 amino acids. From germline, CDR1 is KGHSH and CDR2 LQKENI. V shed 3 bases and J 1 base; nucleotides not matched to a gene: 3.

This chain connects TRBV28 to TRBJ1-1, with D tentatively TRBD1 (6 bases). The length of the CDR3 is 15 residues. Trimming removed 4 bases from V and 0 bases from J, with 12 bases in between. Germline V gene sequence: CDR1 MDHEN, CDR2 SYDVKM. Here the CDR3 reads CASSSQTGLNTEAFF. The CDR3 nucleotides are TGTGCCAGCAGTTCGCAAACAGGGCTGAACACTGAAGCTTTCTTT.

Only one count was recorded for this clone. Other DNA sequences from this sample encode an identical CDR3 as well. The chain joins TRBV20-1 to TRBJ1-2; D unresolved. Deletions cut 2 bases from V and 4 bases from J, with 5 bases between. The germline CDR1 and CDR2 sequences are DFQATT and SNEGSKA (reference sequence). The CDR3 contains 11 residues. CDR3 sequence: CSARSGYGYTF. The CDR3 bases are TGCAGTGCTAGATCGGGCTATGGCTACACCTTC.

The V call is TRBV10-3, the J call TRBJ2-3; D gene uncertain. Germline CDR1 reads ENHRY; CDR2 reads SYGVKD. The length of the CDR3 is 13 residues. The ends were cut back, 0 bases at V and 5 bases at J, with 6 bases in the middle. The CDR3 is CAISESAGDTQYF. In DNA, the CDR3 is TGTGCCATCAGTGAGTCAGCCGGAGATACGCAGTATTTT.